This T cell receptor (beta chain) was sequenced for a study of blood T cell repertoires in COVID-19. Study summary: The analysed material was cDNA or gDNA that came from T cells, B-cell-depleted T cells, or PBMCs.

Germline V gives CDR1 SGHNT, CDR2 YENEEA. The V segment lost 4 bases and the J segment 1 base; nucleotides outside the gene matches: 9. The CDR3 covers 16 residues. Assay used: immunoSEQ multiplex PCR; TCRdb lists only in-frame clones, some missing. The sample lists over 200,000 clones, 75% to 90% occurring once. The rearrangement joins TRBV11-3 to TRBJ1-2; TRBD1 matches at 7 bases. This sequence originates from a woman aged 45 to 65 who had recovered from COVID-19. What was sequenced was PBMCs or T cells enriched from blood (not recorded which). CDR3 bases: TGTGCCAGCAGCTCGAAAAGGGCAGGGGGTAACTATGGCTACACCTTC. This codes for CASSSKRAGGNYGYTF.